The 6 T cell receptor beta chains in this list originate from one sample, sequenced in a study of T-cell memory formation after mild COVID-19 (dated by TCRdb to the early 2020s). The library came from 5' RACE. The sequencing machine was an Illumina NovaSeq 6000. The raw public data were reprocessed by TCRdb itself: fastp quality trimming at Q25, MiXCR clonotype calling, in-frame beta chains only. Every entry covers one CDR3 protein and lists the most common genes and DNA from its rows. The sample includes about 350,000 distinct CDR3 sequences, with 28% observed a single time. The top ten hold about 14% of the sample. Sequences were obtained from PBMCs or a T cell subset sorted from them (not recorded which). The receptors were sampled from an adult woman who had mild COVID-19 (a few samples of this study predate the infection). The sample titles of this study are shuffled in the database, so cell type and time point are left out; the donor was told from shared clones.

This clonotype appeared a few times. The chain uses TRBV5-1 and TRBJ1-2; D is perhaps TRBD1 (6 bases). The CDR3 length is 15 residues. Germline V gives CDR1 SGHRS, CDR2 YFSETQ. V was shortened by 0 bases and J by 8 bases, with 17 bases between the two germline ends. The CDR3 sequence is CASSLAEGQVDGYTF. The CDR3, as DNA: TGCGCCAGCAGCTTGGCCGAGGGACAAGTGGACGGCTACACCTTC.

The CDR3 loop is CASSLPGQGGTEAFF. Written as DNA, the CDR3 is TGTGCCAGCAGCCTACCCGGACAGGGCGGCACTGAAGCTTTCTTT. The rearrangement uses TRBV7-6 and TRBJ1-1, with 8 bases identical to TRBD1. Germline V gene lookup returns CDR1 SGHVS and CDR2 FNYEAQ. Losses at the gene ends were 5 bases for V and 4 bases for J; bases not matched to a gene: 9. The CDR3 has 15 residues.

The chain couples TRBV7-9 to TRBJ1-1; D might be TRBD1 (5 bases). The germline V gene has CDR1 SEHNR and CDR2 FQNEAQ (reference sequence). The V and J ends lost 9 bases and 7 bases respectively, with 15 bases between them. This CDR3 spans 12 amino acids. CDR3 sequence (DNA): TGTGCCAGGATGACAGTGAAGGGTGAAGCTTTCTTT. Protein sequence: CARMTVKGEAFF.

In its sample, this clonotype was seen a few times. The chain carries TRBV10-3 and TRBJ2-3; D uncertain. CDR1 is ENHRY, CDR2 SYGVKD, per germline. Trimming pared 0 bases from V and 4 bases from J, leaving 5 bases between. The CDR3 is 13 residues long. CDR3 protein: CAISESPADTQYF. The CDR3 region has the DNA TGTGCCATCAGTGAGTCTCCGGCAGATACGCAGTATTTT.

This clonotype was detected a few times. The rearrangement uses TRBV5-5 and TRBJ2-7; 10 bases are a match to TRBD1. V trimming: 1 base; J trimming: 6 bases; junction bases outside the gene matches: 10. Germline V gene data show CDR1 as SGHKS and CDR2 as YYEKEE (reference sequence). The CDR3 is 16 residues long. The CDR3 DNA reads TGTGCCAGCAGCTTGTCACCGGGACAGGGGTTCCTCGAGCAGTACTTC. This gives the protein CASSLSPGQGFLEQYF.

The chain recombines TRBV2 with TRBJ2-4; no clear D gene. The CDR3 extends over 14 amino acids. In germline, CDR1 is SNHLY, CDR2 FYNNEI. V was pared by 4 bases and J by 2 bases, with 9 bases between. CDR3 DNA: TGTGCCAGCAGTGCGCAAGGATCCAAAAACATTCAGTACTTC. Translated: CASSAQGSKNIQYF.